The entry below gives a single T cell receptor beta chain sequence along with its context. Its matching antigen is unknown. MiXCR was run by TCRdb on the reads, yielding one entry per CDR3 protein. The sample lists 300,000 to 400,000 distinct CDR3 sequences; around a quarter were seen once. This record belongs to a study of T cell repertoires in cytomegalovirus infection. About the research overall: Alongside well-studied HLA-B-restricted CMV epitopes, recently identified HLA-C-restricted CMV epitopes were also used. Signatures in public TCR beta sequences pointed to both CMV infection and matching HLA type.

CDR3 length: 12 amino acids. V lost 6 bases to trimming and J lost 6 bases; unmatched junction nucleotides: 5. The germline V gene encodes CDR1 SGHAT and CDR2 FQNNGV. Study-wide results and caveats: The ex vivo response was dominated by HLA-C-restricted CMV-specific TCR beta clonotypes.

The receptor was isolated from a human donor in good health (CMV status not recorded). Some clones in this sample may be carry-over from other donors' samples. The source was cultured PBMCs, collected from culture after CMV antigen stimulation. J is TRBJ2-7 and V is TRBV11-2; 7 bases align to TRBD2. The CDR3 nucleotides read TGTGCCAGCAGTCTCAGGGAGGGCGAGCAGTACTTC. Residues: CASSLREGEQYF.